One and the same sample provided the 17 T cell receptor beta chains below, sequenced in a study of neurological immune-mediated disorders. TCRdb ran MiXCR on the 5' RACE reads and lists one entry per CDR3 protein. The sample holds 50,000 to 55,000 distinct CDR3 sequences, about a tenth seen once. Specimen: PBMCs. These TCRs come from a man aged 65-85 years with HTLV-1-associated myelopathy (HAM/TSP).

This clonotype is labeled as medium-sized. The CDR3 DNA reads TGTGCCAGCACCCCTACGGGACCGGCAGAGACAGATACGCAGTATTTT. This translates into CASTPTGPAETDTQYF. The chain is built from TRBV7-9 and TRBJ2-3; D possibly uses TRBD1 or TRBD2 (5 bases each). The germline V gene has CDR1 SEHNR and CDR2 FQNEAQ (reference sequence). Trimming took 7 bases from V and 3 from J, leaving 20 bases between them. The CDR3 spans 16 residues.

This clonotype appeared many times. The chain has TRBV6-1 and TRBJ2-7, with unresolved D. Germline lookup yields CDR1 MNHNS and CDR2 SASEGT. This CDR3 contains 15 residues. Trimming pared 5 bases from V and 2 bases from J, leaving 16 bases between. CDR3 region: CASSTNPARTYEQYF. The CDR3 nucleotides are TGTGCCAGCAGTACTAACCCCGCCAGGACCTACGAGCAGTACTTC.

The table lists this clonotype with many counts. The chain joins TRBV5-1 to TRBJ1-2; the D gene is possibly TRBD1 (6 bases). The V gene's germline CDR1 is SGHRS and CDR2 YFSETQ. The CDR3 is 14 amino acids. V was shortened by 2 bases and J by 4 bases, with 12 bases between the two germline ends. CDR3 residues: CASSLQGGGYGYTF. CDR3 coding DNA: TGCGCCAGCAGCTTACAGGGTGGGGGCTATGGCTACACCTTC.

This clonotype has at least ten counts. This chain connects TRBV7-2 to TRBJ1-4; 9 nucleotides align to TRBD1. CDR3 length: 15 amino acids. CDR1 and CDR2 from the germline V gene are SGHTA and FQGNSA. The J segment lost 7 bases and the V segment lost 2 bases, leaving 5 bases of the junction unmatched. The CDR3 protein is CASSLTGGLGEKLFF. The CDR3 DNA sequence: TGTGCCAGCAGCTTAACAGGGGGCTTGGGTGAAAAACTGTTTTTT.

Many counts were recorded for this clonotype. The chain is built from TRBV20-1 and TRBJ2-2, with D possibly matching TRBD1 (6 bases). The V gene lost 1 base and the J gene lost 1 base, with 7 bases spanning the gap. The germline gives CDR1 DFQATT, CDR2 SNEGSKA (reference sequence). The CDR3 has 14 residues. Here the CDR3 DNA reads TGCAGTGCTAGAGCACAGGGGAACACCGGGGAGCTGTTTTTT. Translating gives CSARAQGNTGELFF.

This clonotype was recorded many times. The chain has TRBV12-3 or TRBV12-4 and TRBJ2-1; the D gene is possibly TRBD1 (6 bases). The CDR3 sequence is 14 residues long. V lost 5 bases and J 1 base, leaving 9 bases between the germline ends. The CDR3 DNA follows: TGTGCCAGCAGTACAGGGTTTTCCTACAATGAGCAGTTCTTC. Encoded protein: CASSTGFSYNEQFF.

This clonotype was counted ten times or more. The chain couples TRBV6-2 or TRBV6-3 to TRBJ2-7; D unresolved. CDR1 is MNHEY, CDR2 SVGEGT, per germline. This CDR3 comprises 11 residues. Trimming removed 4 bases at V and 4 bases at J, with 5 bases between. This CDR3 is CASSSWYEQYF. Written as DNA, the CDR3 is TGTGCCAGCAGTTCCTGGTACGAGCAGTACTTC.

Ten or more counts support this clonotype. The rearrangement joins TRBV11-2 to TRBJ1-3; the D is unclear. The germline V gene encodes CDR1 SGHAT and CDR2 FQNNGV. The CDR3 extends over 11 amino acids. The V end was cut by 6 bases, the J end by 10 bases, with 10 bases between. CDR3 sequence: CASSLRETIYF. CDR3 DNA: TGTGCCAGCAGTTTAAGGGAGACCATATATTTT.

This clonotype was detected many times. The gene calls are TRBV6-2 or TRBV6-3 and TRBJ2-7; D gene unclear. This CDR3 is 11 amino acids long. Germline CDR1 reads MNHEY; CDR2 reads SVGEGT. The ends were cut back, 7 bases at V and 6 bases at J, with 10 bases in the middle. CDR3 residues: CASNDFREQYF. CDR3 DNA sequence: TGTGCCAGCAATGATTTCCGCGAGCAGTACTTC.

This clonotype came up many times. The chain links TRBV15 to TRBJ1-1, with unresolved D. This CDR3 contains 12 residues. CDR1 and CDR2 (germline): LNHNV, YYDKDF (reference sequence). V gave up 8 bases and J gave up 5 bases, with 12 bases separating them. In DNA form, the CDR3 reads TGTGCCACCGGAAACGTCGGGACTGAAGCTTTCTTT. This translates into CATGNVGTEAFF.

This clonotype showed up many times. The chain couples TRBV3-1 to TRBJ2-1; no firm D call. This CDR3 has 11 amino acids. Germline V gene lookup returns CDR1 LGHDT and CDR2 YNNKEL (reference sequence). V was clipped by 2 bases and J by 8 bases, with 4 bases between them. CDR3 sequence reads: CASSQTYEQFF. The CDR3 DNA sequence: TGTGCCAGCAGCCAAACATATGAGCAGTTCTTC.

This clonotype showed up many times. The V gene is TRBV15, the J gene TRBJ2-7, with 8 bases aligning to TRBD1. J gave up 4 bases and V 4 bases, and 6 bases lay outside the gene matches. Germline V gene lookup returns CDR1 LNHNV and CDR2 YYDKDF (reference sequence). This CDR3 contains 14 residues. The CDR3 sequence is CATSMTGVRYEQYF. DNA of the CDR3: TGTGCCACCAGCATGACAGGGGTTCGGTACGAGCAGTACTTC.

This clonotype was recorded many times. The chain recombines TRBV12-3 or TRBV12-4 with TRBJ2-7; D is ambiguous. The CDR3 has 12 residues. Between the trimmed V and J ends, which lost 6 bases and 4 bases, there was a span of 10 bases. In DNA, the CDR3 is TGTGCCAGCAGGCCCGACGGTTACGAGCAGTACTTC. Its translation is CASRPDGYEQYF.

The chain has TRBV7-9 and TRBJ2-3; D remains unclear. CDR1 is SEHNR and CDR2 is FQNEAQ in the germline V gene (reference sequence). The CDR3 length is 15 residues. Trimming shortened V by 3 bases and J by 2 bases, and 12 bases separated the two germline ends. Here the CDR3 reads CASSFMRRDTDTQYF. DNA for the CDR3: TGTGCCAGCAGCTTCATGCGACGCGACACAGATACGCAGTATTTT. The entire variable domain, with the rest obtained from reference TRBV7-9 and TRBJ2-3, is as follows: DTGVSQNPRHKITKRGQNVTFRCDPISEHNRLYWYRQTLGQGPEFLTYFQNEAQLEKSRLLSDRFSAERPKGSFSTLEIQRTEQGDSAMYLCASSFMRRDTDTQYFGPGTRLTVL.

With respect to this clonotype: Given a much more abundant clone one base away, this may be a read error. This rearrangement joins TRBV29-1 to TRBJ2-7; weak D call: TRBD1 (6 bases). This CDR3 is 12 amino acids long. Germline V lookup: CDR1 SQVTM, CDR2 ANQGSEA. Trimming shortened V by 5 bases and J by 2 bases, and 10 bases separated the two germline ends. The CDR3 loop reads CSVCWDTYEQYF. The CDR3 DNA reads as TGCAGCGTTTGTTGGGACACCTACGAGCAGTACTTC.

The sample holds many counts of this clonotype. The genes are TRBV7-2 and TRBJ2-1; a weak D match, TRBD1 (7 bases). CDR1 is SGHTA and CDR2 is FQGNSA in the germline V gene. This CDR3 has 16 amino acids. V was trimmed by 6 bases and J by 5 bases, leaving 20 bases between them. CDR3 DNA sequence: TGTGCCAGCAGACTTACAGGGGATGGGGGGAACAATGAGCAGTTCTTC. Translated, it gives CASRLTGDGGNNEQFF.

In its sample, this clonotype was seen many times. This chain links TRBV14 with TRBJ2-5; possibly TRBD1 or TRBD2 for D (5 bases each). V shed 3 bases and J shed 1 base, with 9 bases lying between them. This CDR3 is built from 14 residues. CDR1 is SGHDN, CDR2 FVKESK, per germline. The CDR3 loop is CASSQFGGQETQYF. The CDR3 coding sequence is TGTGCCAGCAGCCAGTTTGGGGGCCAAGAGACCCAGTACTTC.